These 23 T cell receptor beta chains originate from one sample sequenced in a study of T cells in Graves' hyperthyroidism and ophthalmopathy. Regions amplified from RNA transcripts were the TCR beta CDR3 regions. The HTBI set primed first-round TCR CDR3 RT-PCR. TCRdb analysed the multiplex PCR reads with MiXCR anew, one entry per CDR3 protein. Of a few hundred thousand distinct CDR3 sequences listed, 20% to 25% are singletons. Sequences were obtained from blood. The receptors shown here come from a man aged 50 or older with Graves' hyperthyroidism.

V and J are TRBV12-3 or TRBV12-4 and TRBJ1-3; D gene ambiguous. The CDR3 sequence is 14 residues long. The V gene lost 7 bases and the J gene lost 1 base, with 11 bases spanning the gap. CDR3 in amino acids: CASNKGNSGNTIYF. The CDR3 bases are TGTGCCAGCAACAAAGGGAATTCTGGAAACACCATATATTTT.

This clonotype was counted only a few times. The V and J genes are TRBV7-6 and TRBJ2-3, with 7 bases lining up with TRBD2. Germline V gene lookup returns CDR1 SGHVS and CDR2 FNYEAQ. With V trimmed by 1 base and J by 1 base, 5 bases remained unmatched. This CDR3 contains 16 residues. The CDR3, as DNA: TGTGCCAGCAGCTTAGGTGGTGGGGGGGGCACAGATACGCAGTATTTT. This codes for CASSLGGGGGTDTQYF. The variable domain in full, completed from reference TRBV7-6 and TRBJ2-3, reads GAGVSQSPRYKVTKRGQDVALRCDPISGHVSLYWYRQALGQGPEFLTYFNYEAQQDKSGLPNDRFSAERPEGSISTLTIQRTEQRDSAMYRCASSLGGGGGTDTQYFGPGTRLTVL.

The chain uses TRBV20-1 and TRBJ2-1; a possible D gene is TRBD2 (7 bases). Germline loops: CDR1 DFQATT, CDR2 SNEGSKA (reference sequence). The CDR3 extends over 13 amino acids. V shed 8 bases and J shed 7 bases, with 18 bases lying between them. The CDR3 loop reads CSPRGGRGNEQFF. DNA for the CDR3: TGCAGTCCCAGAGGAGGGAGGGGGAATGAGCAGTTCTTC.

In its sample, this clonotype was seen many times. The rearrangement uses TRBV28 and TRBJ2-1, with 9 bases matching TRBD1. With 6 bases clipped from V and 9 bases from J, the junction kept 12 bases outside the gene matches. This CDR3 region has 15 residues. Per the germline V gene, CDR1 is MDHEN and CDR2 is SYDVKM. The CDR3 protein is CASRGPGQGSSEQFF. The CDR3 bases are TGTGCCAGCAGGGGGCCGGGACAGGGCTCATCTGAGCAGTTCTTC. Full variable domain (remainder filled in from reference TRBV28 and TRBJ2-1): DVKVTQSSRYLVKRTGEKVFLECVQDMDHENMFWYRQDPGLGLRLIYFSYDVKMKEKGDIPEGYSVSREKKERFSLILESASTNQTSMYLCASRGPGQGSSEQFFGPGTRLTVL.

This chain joins TRBV5-1 and TRBJ2-3, with TRBD2 matching 8 bases. Per the germline V gene, CDR1 is SGHRS and CDR2 is YFSETQ. This CDR3 comprises 16 residues. Trimming took 0 bases from V and 7 from J; bases not matched to a gene: 10. The CDR3 DNA reads TGCGCCAGCAGCTTGGCCGTAGCGCGGGAGGAGAATACGCAGTATTTT. Translation: CASSLAVAREENTQYF.

The chain has TRBV7-8 and TRBJ2-2; tentatively, D is TRBD1 or TRBD2 (6 bases each). The CDR3 sequence is 14 residues long. The germline gives CDR1 SGHVS, CDR2 FQNEAQ. V gave up 5 bases and J gave up 6 bases, with 13 bases separating them. The CDR3 DNA is TGTGCCAGCAGCCGGGGGCTAGAAGCCGGGGAGCTGTTTTTT. Protein: CASSRGLEAGELFF.

The genes are TRBV7-3 and TRBJ2-7, with TRBD2 matching over 14 bases. The CDR3 totals 18 residues. CDR1 and CDR2 from the germline V gene are SGHTA and FQGTGA. Unmatched junction bases numbered 12, after V lost 4 bases and J lost 4 bases. The CDR3 is CASSSLGLAGEGIYEQYF. The DNA for the CDR3 is TGTGCCAGCAGCTCCCTGGGACTAGCGGGAGAAGGAATTTACGAGCAGTACTTC.

This clonotype was seen at least ten times. This chain joins TRBV7-2 and TRBJ2-1; D might be TRBD2 (5 bases). CDR1 SGHTA and CDR2 FQGNSA come from the germline V gene. CDR3 length: 15 residues. V lost 4 bases to trimming and J lost 0 bases, with 10 bases between them. CDR3 region: CASSWRRGSYNEQFF. The CDR3, as DNA: TGTGCCAGCAGCTGGCGTCGGGGCTCCTACAATGAGCAGTTCTTC.

The genes are TRBV12-3 or TRBV12-4 and TRBJ2-7, with TRBD2 identical over 14 bases. The V gene end was trimmed by 1 base and the J gene end by 1 base; junction bases not matched to a gene: 3. The CDR3 is made up of 17 amino acids. The CDR3 loop is CASSLGRTSGRSYEQYF. DNA of the CDR3: TGTGCCAGCAGTTTAGGACGGACTAGCGGGAGGTCCTACGAGCAGTACTTC.

This clonotype was recorded many times. The J gene is TRBJ2-5, the V gene TRBV20-1; possible D gene TRBD2, 5 bases. This CDR3 has 14 residues. Trimming stripped 6 bases from V and 4 bases from J, with 18 bases between. Germline lookup yields CDR1 DFQATT and CDR2 SNEGSKA (reference sequence). CDR3 sequence: CSAQQGGRGETQYF. CDR3 DNA: TGCAGTGCCCAACAAGGAGGAAGAGGAGAGACCCAGTACTTC.

This clonotype showed up just a few times. The V and J genes are TRBV28 and TRBJ2-1; D possibly corresponds to TRBD2 (7 bases). Germline V gives CDR1 MDHEN, CDR2 SYDVKM. Trimming left V 3 bases short and J 10 bases short, with 22 bases between. This CDR3 region has 16 residues. The CDR3: CASSFSGRALGGEQFF. The DNA of the CDR3 is TGTGCCAGCAGTTTTTCGGGGAGGGCTCTCGGGGGCGAGCAGTTCTTC.

On this clonotype: An end of the junction differs from the germline gene, which may be a read error. The V gene is TRBV5-1, the J gene TRBJ1-2, with D possibly matching TRBD1 (5 bases). This CDR3 spans 14 amino acids. Per the germline V gene, CDR1 is SGHRS and CDR2 is YFSETQ. CDR3 residues: CASSPAARVYGYAF. The CDR3 DNA sequence: TGCGCCAGCAGCCCCGCCGCCAGGGTCTATGGCTACGCCTTC.

This clonotype was seen only a few times. This chain uses TRBV4-1 with TRBJ1-1, with 7 positions matching TRBD1. This CDR3 comprises 15 residues. Losses at the gene ends were 0 bases for V and 2 bases for J; bases not matched to a gene: 3. The V gene's germline CDR1 is MGHRA and CDR2 YSYEKL. CDR3 in DNA: TGCGCCAGCAGCCAAGAGGGACAGCCCAACACTGAAGCTTTCTTT. Amino acid sequence: CASSQEGQPNTEAFF.

The genes are TRBV24-1 and TRBJ1-2, with D possibly being TRBD1 (5 bases). There are 13 residues in the CDR3. V was shortened by 6 bases and J by 4 bases, with 11 bases between the two germline ends. Germline CDR1 reads KGHDR; CDR2 reads SFDVKD. The CDR3 coding sequence is TGTGCCACCAGTACTGGGGGGGGCTATGGCTACACCTTC. Protein sequence: CATSTGGGYGYTF.

The chain recombines TRBV11-3 with TRBJ2-1; 7 positions agree with TRBD2. This CDR3 has 16 amino acids. Germline CDR1 reads SGHNT; CDR2 reads YENEEA. The ends lost 0 bases at V and 4 bases at J; junction bases unmatched: 6. The CDR3 DNA follows: TGTGCCAGCAGCTTAGAATTGCGGGAGCTATACAATGAGCAGTTCTTC. Its translation: CASSLELRELYNEQFF.

The sample holds a few counts of this clonotype. The rearrangement uses TRBV29-1 and TRBJ1-1; 7 nucleotides agree with TRBD1. Germline CDR1 is SQVTM and CDR2 is ANQGSEA. CDR3 size: 15 residues. V shed 2 bases, J shed 3 bases, and the junction held 9 bases outside the gene matches. The CDR3 sequence is CSVEKGAHGDTEAFF. DNA for the CDR3: TGCAGCGTTGAAAAGGGGGCTCATGGGGACACTGAAGCTTTCTTT.

This chain links TRBV24-1 with TRBJ2-6, with D unresolved. Per germline, CDR1 KGHDR and CDR2 SFDVKD. The CDR3 runs to 15 residues. Trimming removed 3 bases at V and 4 bases at J, with 9 bases between. CDR3 residues: CATSDPLGGANVLTF. The DNA for the CDR3 is TGTGCCACCAGTGATCCGCTGGGGGGGGCCAACGTCCTGACTTTC.

This clonotype was seen a handful of times. The chain carries TRBV6-1 and TRBJ2-7; 9 bases are shared with TRBD2. CDR3 length equals 15 residues. The V gene's germline CDR1 is MNHNS and CDR2 SASEGT. The junction had 5 bases not matched to a gene; V was cut back by 5 bases and J by 0 bases. For the CDR3, the DNA is TGTGCCAGCAGTTTCCTAGCGGGGAACTCCTACGAGCAGTACTTC. Amino acid sequence: CASSFLAGNSYEQYF.

Regarding this clonotype: At one of its ends the junction is not consistent with the germline gene, which may arise from a read error. The chain links TRBV28 to TRBJ2-2; no definite D call. CDR1 and CDR2 from the germline V gene are MDHEN and SYDVKM. The CDR3 contains 14 residues. CDR3 amino acids: CASTEHTHTGELFF. The CDR3 DNA sequence: TGCGCCAGCACGGAGCATACCCACACCGGGGAGCTGTTTTTT.

The chain carries TRBV28 and TRBJ1-2, with a weak D call TRBD1 (5 bases). There are 14 residues in the CDR3. Trimming left V 4 bases short and J 3 bases short, with 12 bases between. Germline-derived CDR1 and CDR2 are MDHEN and SYDVKM. The CDR3 DNA follows: TGTGCCAGCAGTTCCCTGACAGCCGACTATGGCTACACCTTC. Its protein is CASSSLTADYGYTF.

The chain employs TRBV18 and TRBJ2-1; 8 positions match TRBD2. The CDR3 has 15 residues. V was clipped by 3 bases and J by 8 bases; unmatched bases: 9. CDR1 is KGHSH, CDR2 LQKENI, per germline. This CDR3 reads CASSPSGAGVHEQFF. The CDR3 nucleotides are TGTGCCAGCTCACCCTCCGGAGCGGGAGTTCATGAGCAGTTCTTC.

The table lists this clonotype with many counts. This CDR3 reads CASSVIYNEQFF. CDR3 DNA: TGTGCCAGCAGTGTCATCTACAATGAGCAGTTCTTC. V and J are TRBV2 and TRBJ2-1; D not resolved. Germline V gene data show CDR1 as SNHLY and CDR2 as FYNNEI. V lost 4 bases to trimming and J lost 3 bases, with 4 bases between them. CDR3 length: 12 residues.

This clonotype was detected once. The rearrangement uses TRBV24-1 and TRBJ2-1, with 12 bases lining up with TRBD2. The V and J ends lost 7 bases and 3 bases, in that order; junction bases with no gene match: 9. The CDR3 has 17 residues. The V gene's germline CDR1 is KGHDR and CDR2 SFDVKD. The CDR3 DNA reads TGTGCCACCAGCATCACCCTAGCGGGAGGGCGCTACAATGAGCAGTTCTTC. It encodes CATSITLAGGRYNEQFF.